Each of the 14 T cell receptor beta chains below was sequenced from the same sample in a study of shared T cell receptors in the human thymus. Sequencing used immunoSEQ multiplex PCR; TCRdb keeps in-frame clones, though not all of them. There are 650,000 to 950,000 clones in the sample; 75% to 90% occur only once, and about 0.011% lies in the top ten. The sample was also reused in another study, on human thymus T cells.

The specimen sequenced was thymocytes. These receptors were collected from a girl under three years old with a congenital heart defect.

This chain uses TRBV29-1 with TRBJ1-2; D remains unclear. V dropped 3 bases and J dropped 4 bases, with 18 bases sitting between them. This CDR3 contains 15 residues. Germline V gene sequence: CDR1 SQVTM, CDR2 ANQGSEA. This chain's CDR3 is CSVDVQQIGSYGYTF. In DNA form, the CDR3 reads TGCAGCGTTGACGTCCAGCAAATTGGGAGCTATGGCTACACCTTC. The full variable domain, in which reference TRBV29-1 and TRBJ1-2 provide the parts outside the CDR3, is SAVISQKPSRDICQRGTSLTIQCQVDSQVTMMFWYRQQPGQSLTLIATANQGSEATYESGFVIDKFPISRPNLTFSTLTVSNMSPEDSSIYLCSVDVQQIGSYGYTFGSGTRLTVV.

The V and J genes are TRBV9 and TRBJ2-7; 9 bases line up with TRBD2. The CDR3 is 16 residues long. V lost 0 bases and J lost 1; bases outside the gene matches: 5. The germline gives CDR1 SGDLS, CDR2 YYNGEE. For the CDR3, the DNA is TGTGCCAGCAGCGTAGGGATAGCGGGGGCTTCCTACGAGCAGTACTTC. This encodes CASSVGIAGASYEQYF.

This clone was seen only a few times. The rearrangement joins TRBV19 to TRBJ1-2; a weak D match, TRBD1 (5 bases). Trimming removed 6 bases from V and 6 bases from J, with 14 bases in between. Per germline, CDR1 LNHDA and CDR2 SQIVND (reference sequence). The CDR3 runs to 13 residues. The CDR3 DNA reads TGTGCCAGTAGCATGTGGAGGGGAAATGGCTACACCTTC. It codes for CASSMWRGNGYTF.

The chain couples TRBV2 to TRBJ2-6; D may be TRBD1 (5 bases). Deletions cut 5 bases from V and 4 bases from J, with 12 bases between. Per the germline V gene, CDR1 is SNHLY and CDR2 is FYNNEI. CDR3 length: 15 amino acids. The CDR3: CASSPWGAGANVLTF. CDR3 in DNA: TGTGCCAGCAGTCCGTGGGGCGCCGGGGCCAACGTCCTGACTTTC.

CDR3 sequence (DNA): TGTGCCAGCAGCCCGGCCTTATTAGACAGGGGAGCCCTCTATGGCTACACCTTC. Residues: CASSPALLDRGALYGYTF. The J gene is TRBJ1-2, the V gene TRBV7-6; the match to TRBD1 covers 8 bases. Germline V lookup: CDR1 SGHVS, CDR2 FNYEAQ. Unmatched junction bases numbered 18, after V lost 5 bases and J lost 4 bases. This CDR3 contains 18 residues.

DNA for the CDR3: TGTGCCAGCAGTGGGACAGGAAAAATACGAACTGAAGCTTTCTTT. It translates to CASSGTGKIRTEAFF. The chain recombines TRBV6-1 with TRBJ1-1; TRBD1 aligns across 7 bases. V shed 4 bases and J 5 bases; nucleotides not matched to a gene: 10. Germline CDR1 MNHNS, CDR2 SASEGT. The CDR3 sequence is 15 residues long.

The chain links TRBV2 to TRBJ1-1; D possibly corresponds to TRBD1 (6 bases). This CDR3 comprises 14 residues. CDR1 SNHLY and CDR2 FYNNEI come from the germline V gene. Between the trimmed V and J ends, which lost 4 bases and 1 base, there was a span of 10 bases. CDR3 region: CASSVRQANTEAFF. CDR3 DNA sequence: TGTGCCAGCAGTGTTAGACAGGCGAACACTGAAGCTTTCTTT.

The chain employs TRBV5-1 and TRBJ2-1; TRBD1 matches at 7 bases. V trimming: 5 bases; J trimming: 6 bases; junction bases outside the gene matches: 14. Germline V lookup: CDR1 SGHRS, CDR2 YFSETQ. The CDR3 contains 16 residues. In DNA, the CDR3 is TGCGCCAGCAGGGACGGGGCCTCCCCAGGGGGCAATGAGCAGTTCTTC. This codes for CASRDGASPGGNEQFF.

The chain joins TRBV18 to TRBJ1-5; 9 positions agree with TRBD1. Per germline, CDR1 KGHSH and CDR2 LQKENI. The junction had 9 bases not matched to a gene; V was cut back by 5 bases and J by 1 base. CDR3 size: 17 residues. The CDR3 nucleotides are TGTGCCAGCTCAGCCGGGACAGGGACGGAGAGCAATCAGCCCCAGCATTTT. It encodes CASSAGTGTESNQPQHF.

V is TRBV11-3 and J is TRBJ1-6, with D maybe TRBD1 (5 bases). Germline CDR1 is SGHNT and CDR2 is YENEEA. The V and J ends lost 11 bases and 7 bases respectively, with 30 bases between them. The CDR3 is made up of 18 amino acids. CDR3 region: CAPTTTGGIGSANSPLHF. DNA for the CDR3: TGTGCCCCTACTACTACAGGTGGTATTGGCTCGGCAAATTCACCCCTCCACTTT.

The DNA of the CDR3 is TGTGCCAGCAGCCTAAGGAAACAGGAGAGTCCGAATTATGGCTACACCTTC. Translation: CASSLRKQESPNYGYTF. This sequence joins TRBV14 and TRBJ1-2; possible D gene TRBD1, 5 bases. Germline lookup yields CDR1 SGHDN and CDR2 FVKESK. The CDR3 contains 17 residues. V lost 4 bases and J lost 5, with 23 bases in between. The variable domain in full, with the rest retrieved from reference TRBV14 and TRBJ1-2, is EAGVTQFPSHSVIEKGQTVTLRCDPISGHDNLYWYRRVMGKEIKFLLHFVKESKQDESGMPNNRFLAERTGGTYSTLKVQPAELEDSGVYFCASSLRKQESPNYGYTFGSGTRLTVV.

V and J are TRBV7-2 and TRBJ1-1, with a tentative D call TRBD1 (6 bases). Germline CDR1 reads SGHTA; CDR2 reads FQGNSA. Trimming stripped 11 bases from V and 5 bases from J, with 21 bases between. This CDR3 is built from 14 residues. The CDR3 bases are TGTGCCCCCTTGGGGCAGGGGCGGAGGACTGAAGCTTTCTTT. It encodes CAPLGQGRRTEAFF.

The chain combines TRBV6-5 with TRBJ2-7, with D perhaps TRBD2 (5 bases). The CDR3 has 13 residues. V was shortened by 7 bases and J by 6 bases, with 16 bases between the two germline ends. In germline, CDR1 is MNHEY, CDR2 SVGAGI. The CDR3, as DNA: TGTGCCAGCAAACGCCCTGGGAGAGGCGAGCAGTACTTC. Encoded protein: CASKRPGRGEQYF.

The chain is built from TRBV5-6 and TRBJ1-3, with a tentative D call TRBD1 (5 bases). V lost 0 bases, J lost 2 bases, and 12 bases lay in between. The CDR3 consists of 16 residues. The germline gives CDR1 SGHDT, CDR2 YYEEEE. The CDR3 protein is CASSLAGGVPGNTIYF. The CDR3 DNA reads TGTGCCAGCAGCTTGGCTGGGGGGGTTCCTGGAAACACCATATATTTT.